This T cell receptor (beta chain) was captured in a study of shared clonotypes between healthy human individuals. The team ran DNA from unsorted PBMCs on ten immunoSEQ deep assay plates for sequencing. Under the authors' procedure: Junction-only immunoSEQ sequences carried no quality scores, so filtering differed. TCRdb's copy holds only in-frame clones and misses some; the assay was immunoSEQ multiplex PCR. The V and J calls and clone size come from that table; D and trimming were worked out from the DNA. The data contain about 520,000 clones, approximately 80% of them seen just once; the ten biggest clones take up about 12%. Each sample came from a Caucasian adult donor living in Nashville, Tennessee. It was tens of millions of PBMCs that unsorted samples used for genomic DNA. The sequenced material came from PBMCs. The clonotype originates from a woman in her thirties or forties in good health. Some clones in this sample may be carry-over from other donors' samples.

The CDR3 region has the DNA TGTGCCAGCAGTTTGAGCAGGGCTGGTGTCTCCTACGAGCAGTACTTC. As protein: CASSLSRAGVSYEQYF. The chain employs TRBV27 and TRBJ2-7, with D possibly being TRBD1 (5 bases). V was cut by 3 bases and J by 0 bases, with 15 bases left in between. Germline CDR1 and CDR2: MNHEY and SMNVEV (reference sequence). The CDR3 is made up of 16 amino acids.